Shown below are 27 T cell receptor beta chains from a single sample sequenced in a study of T-cell reconstitution after alpha-beta-depleted transplantation in children. Unique molecular identifiers tagged the TCRbeta library. TCRdb analysed the PCR reads with MiXCR anew, one entry per CDR3 protein. The repertoire includes around 600,000 distinct CDR3 sequences, about 21% of them detected once, and 12% to 15% sits in the top ten. The sample in question was PBMCs, mostly from graft donor cells, obtained 360 days after TCRalphabeta/CD19-depleted stem cell transplant. These receptor sequences come from a boy younger than two who had a stem cell transplant for acute myeloid leukemia, so the T cells may come from the graft donor.

This clonotype was counted many times. The V gene is TRBV12-3 or TRBV12-4, the J gene TRBJ2-1, with 9 bases that match TRBD1. CDR3 length: 14 amino acids. The J segment lost 2 bases and the V segment lost 8 bases, leaving 4 bases of the junction unmatched. CDR3 nucleotide sequence: TGTGCCAGCTCCGGGACAGGGCCCTACAATGAGCAGTTCTTC. Protein product: CASSGTGPYNEQFF.

This clonotype was counted ten times or more. CDR3 sequence: CASSYNSVGRHNEQFF. DNA of the CDR3: TGTGCCAGCAGTTACAATAGCGTTGGGCGGCACAATGAGCAGTTCTTC. This chain connects TRBV6-5 to TRBJ2-1; D might be TRBD2 (5 bases). Germline V gene sequence: CDR1 MNHEY, CDR2 SVGAGI. V shed 2 bases and J shed 5 bases, with 16 bases lying between them. The CDR3 loop spans 16 amino acids.

The table lists this clonotype with a few counts. The CDR3 loop reads CASSHSGTRSTGELFF. The CDR3 DNA reads as TGTGCCAGCAGTCATTCCGGGACTAGGTCCACCGGGGAGCTGTTTTTT. V usage is TRBV12-3 or TRBV12-4 and J usage is TRBJ2-2, with 8 bases matching TRBD2. The CDR3 totals 16 residues. Trimming took 5 bases from V and 4 from J; bases not matched to a gene: 9.

The rearrangement uses TRBV20-1 and TRBJ1-5; tentatively, D is TRBD1 (5 bases). The CDR3 has 15 amino acids. With 4 bases removed from V and 0 bases from J, the gap between germline ends came to 13 bases. Per germline, CDR1 DFQATT and CDR2 SNEGSKA (reference sequence). CDR3: CSAKWGRYSNQPQHF. The CDR3 DNA reads TGCAGTGCTAAGTGGGGCCGGTATAGCAATCAGCCCCAGCATTTT.

This clonotype was detected a few times. The rearrangement joins TRBV7-3 to TRBJ2-3, with 13 bases lining up with TRBD2. Germline V gives CDR1 SGHTA, CDR2 FQGTGA. With 1 base clipped from V and 3 bases from J, the junction kept 1 base outside the gene matches. The CDR3 covers 16 residues. CDR3 region: CASSLMGLAGTDTQYF. CDR3 DNA sequence: TGTGCCAGCAGCTTAATGGGACTAGCGGGGACAGATACGCAGTATTTT.

The chain couples TRBV6-2 or TRBV6-3 to TRBJ1-2, with D perhaps matching TRBD1 (5 bases). CDR1 MNHEY and CDR2 SVGEGT come from the germline V gene. The CDR3 has 14 amino acids. V shed 5 bases and J shed 8 bases, with 18 bases lying between them. This chain's CDR3 is CASSTTGRRNGYTF. The CDR3 DNA sequence: TGTGCCAGCAGTACCACGGGACGTCGAAACGGCTACACCTTC.

The CDR3 protein is CASSSRGPGEQFF. In DNA form, the CDR3 reads TGTGCCAGCAGTTCTCGGGGGCCGGGGGAGCAGTTCTTC. This chain joins TRBV27 and TRBJ2-1; tentatively, D is TRBD1 or TRBD2 (6 bases each). Looked up from germline, CDR1 is MNHEY and CDR2 is SMNVEV (reference sequence). The CDR3 sequence is 13 residues long. V lost 4 bases and J 10 bases, leaving 14 bases between the germline ends.

This clonotype has a handful of counts. The rearrangement links TRBV20-1 to TRBJ1-5; TRBD1 might be the D (6 bases). Germline CDR1 and CDR2: DFQATT and SNEGSKA (reference sequence). CDR3 length: 13 residues. V gave up 6 bases and J gave up 4 bases, with 13 bases separating them. The CDR3 here is CSASVQGNQPQHF. The CDR3 DNA sequence: TGCAGTGCCTCCGTACAGGGAAATCAGCCCCAGCATTTT.

This clonotype was recorded a few times. J is TRBJ2-7 and V is TRBV12-3 or TRBV12-4, with 9 bases fitting TRBD1. This CDR3 contains 15 residues. Germline trimming cut 3 bases from V and 1 base from J; bases unmatched to any gene: 4. The CDR3 is CASSFQDRGSYEQYV. CDR3 DNA sequence: TGTGCCAGCAGTTTCCAGGACAGGGGATCCTACGAGCAGTACGTC.

The CDR3 loop is CASSYILRLALTDTQYF. The CDR3 DNA follows: TGTGCCAGCAGTTATATATTGCGGCTAGCCTTGACAGATACGCAGTATTTT. The gene calls are TRBV6-2 or TRBV6-3 and TRBJ2-3; D is possibly TRBD2 (5 bases). V was clipped by 3 bases and J by 3 bases, with 19 bases between them. This CDR3 is 17 amino acids long. Per the germline V gene, CDR1 is MNHEY and CDR2 is SVGEGT.

There are a few counts of this clonotype. The chain joins TRBV20-1 to TRBJ2-3; 7 bases match TRBD1. The CDR3 contains 12 residues. Germline V gives CDR1 DFQATT, CDR2 SNEGSKA (reference sequence). Trimming at V came to 3 bases and at J to 4 bases, leaving 1 base not matched to a gene. CDR3 nucleotides: TGCAGTGCTAGGGGACAGCCAGATACGCAGTATTTT. This sequence encodes CSARGQPDTQYF.

This clonotype was observed at least ten times. This rearrangement joins TRBV5-6 to TRBJ2-3; D is ambiguous. The V gene lost 0 bases and the J gene lost 2 bases, with 10 bases spanning the gap. The CDR3 totals 15 residues. CDR1 SGHDT and CDR2 YYEEEE come from the germline V gene. CDR3 in amino acids: CASSLGGLLTDTQYF. DNA of the CDR3: TGTGCCAGCAGCTTGGGAGGCCTACTCACAGATACGCAGTATTTT.

This clonotype has just a few counts. The chain links TRBV12-3 or TRBV12-4 to TRBJ2-3, with D unresolved. The V gene lost 3 bases and the J gene lost 1 base, with 11 bases spanning the gap. CDR3 length: 15 residues. CDR3 DNA sequence: TGTGCCAGCAGTTTTGGTTCCGGAGGCACAGATACGCAGTATTTT. Amino acid sequence: CASSFGSGGTDTQYF.

CDR3 bases: TGCGCCAGCAGCCCGACAGGCCCAAATGAAAAACTGTTTTTT. Its translation is CASSPTGPNEKLFF. The chain combines TRBV4-1 with TRBJ1-4, with D tentatively TRBD1 (6 bases). Trimming removed 4 bases from V and 5 bases from J, with 11 bases in between. The CDR3 is 14 amino acids. CDR1 MGHRA and CDR2 YSYEKL come from the germline V gene.

The sample holds a few counts of this clonotype. The J gene is TRBJ1-1, the V gene TRBV12-3 or TRBV12-4; D unresolved. V lost 3 bases and J lost 3, with 11 bases in between. The CDR3 covers 14 residues. The chain's CDR3 is CASSLAGSDTEAFF. The DNA for the CDR3 is TGTGCCAGCAGTTTGGCTGGCTCGGACACTGAAGCTTTCTTT.

This clonotype has more than one count but fewer than ten. This chain joins TRBV5-1 and TRBJ1-5; 9 bases match TRBD1. The V and J ends lost 4 bases and 5 bases, in that order; junction bases with no gene match: 10. CDR1 and CDR2 from the germline V gene are SGHRS and YFSETQ. The CDR3 totals 16 residues. The CDR3 DNA is TGCGCCAGCAGCCCGGGGACAGGGAATCGCGATCAGCCCCAGCATTTT. This sequence encodes CASSPGTGNRDQPQHF. Based on the CDR3 plus reference TRBV5-1 and TRBJ1-5, the full variable domain is KAGVTQTPRYLIKTRGQQVTLSCSPISGHRSVSWYQQTPGQGLQFLFEYFSETQRNKGNFPGRFSGRQFSNSRSEMNVSTLELGDSALYLCASSPGTGNRDQPQHFGDGTRLSIL.

This clonotype was seen a few times. The V call is TRBV25-1, the J call TRBJ2-2; 7 bases map to TRBD1. Germline CDR1 reads MGHDK; CDR2 reads SYGVNS. J was trimmed by 0 bases and V by 4 bases; bases with no gene match: 5. The CDR3 is 16 amino acids. The CDR3 sequence is CASSVTTGPNTGELFF. CDR3 in DNA: TGTGCCAGCAGTGTAACGACAGGGCCGAACACCGGGGAGCTGTTTTTT.

V gene TRBV7-2 combines with J gene TRBJ2-5, with D tentatively TRBD2 (7 bases). V was cut by 2 bases and J by 4 bases, with 17 bases left in between. There are 16 residues in the CDR3. CDR1 is SGHTA, CDR2 FQGNSA, per germline. CDR3 sequence reads: CASSLWGGAGLETQYF. The CDR3 DNA follows: TGTGCCAGCAGCTTATGGGGGGGGGCTGGACTAGAGACCCAGTACTTC.

The chain couples TRBV9 to TRBJ1-2; D gene uncertain. CDR1 is SGDLS, CDR2 YYNGEE, per germline. The V and J ends lost 0 bases and 3 bases respectively, with 3 bases between them. This CDR3 contains 12 residues. The CDR3 DNA reads TGTGCCAGCAGCGTAGAGGACTATGGCTACACCTTC. Encoded protein: CASSVEDYGYTF.

This clonotype occurred many times. V and J are TRBV10-1 and TRBJ2-5, with 9 bases aligning to TRBD1. The CDR3 has 15 amino acids. Per germline, CDR1 WNHNN and CDR2 SYGVQD (reference sequence). Trimming removed 0 bases from V and 2 bases from J; junction bases left unmatched: 1. The CDR3 sequence is CASSESTGGQETQYF. The CDR3 region has the DNA TGCGCCAGCAGTGAGTCGACAGGGGGTCAAGAGACCCAGTACTTC.

This clonotype has ten or more counts. The J gene is TRBJ2-1, the V gene TRBV5-6, with 7 bases fitting TRBD1. Germline lookup yields CDR1 SGHDT and CDR2 YYEEEE. The CDR3 is made up of 16 amino acids. V gave up 0 bases and J gave up 2 bases; unmatched junction bases: 5. The chain's CDR3 is CASSLDRGLPYNEQFF. CDR3 nucleotides: TGTGCCAGCAGCTTGGATAGGGGGCTCCCCTACAATGAGCAGTTCTTC. The full variable domain, completed using reference TRBV5-6 and TRBJ2-1, is DAGVTQSPTHLIKTRGQQVTLRCSPKSGHDTVSWYQQALGQGPQFIFQYYEEEERQRGNFPDRFSGHQFPNYSSELNVNALLLGDSALYLCASSLDRGLPYNEQFFGPGTRLTVL.

This clonotype occurred a few times. V gene TRBV6-5 combines with J gene TRBJ2-2; perhaps D is TRBD1 or TRBD2 (5 bases each). CDR3 length equals 13 residues. Trimming cost V 4 bases and J 4 bases, with 7 bases left between them. The germline V gene encodes CDR1 MNHEY and CDR2 SVGAGI. CDR3 region: CASSFGTTGELFF. The CDR3 bases are TGTGCCAGCAGTTTTGGGACCACCGGGGAGCTGTTTTTT.

This CDR3 reads CASSNRDYLYNEQFF. CDR3 DNA: TGTGCCAGCAGCAACCGGGACTACCTATACAATGAGCAGTTCTTC. The chain has TRBV7-8 and TRBJ2-1, with TRBD2 matching over 7 bases. The germline gives CDR1 SGHVS, CDR2 FQNEAQ. V lost 5 bases, J lost 4 bases, and 8 bases stayed unmatched. The CDR3 runs 15 residues. Using reference TRBV7-8 and TRBJ2-1 for the parts outside the CDR3, the full variable domain is GAGVSQSPRYKVAKRGQDVALRCDPISGHVSLFWYQQALGQGPEFLTYFQNEAQLDKSGLPSDRFFAERPEGSVSTLKIQRTQQEDSAVYLCASSNRDYLYNEQFFGPGTRLTVL.

This clonotype was detected many times. The chain carries TRBV6-1 and TRBJ2-7; unclear D gene. Trimming took off 6 bases at V and 6 bases at J, with 12 bases between the two ends. Germline V gene data show CDR1 as MNHNS and CDR2 as SASEGT. The CDR3 sequence is 12 residues long. CDR3 DNA: TGTGCCAGCAGAAAACTCCCGGGCGAGCAGTACTTC. Translating gives CASRKLPGEQYF.

The gene calls are TRBV12-3 or TRBV12-4 and TRBJ1-1, with D uncertain. This CDR3 spans 16 amino acids. V lost 3 bases, J lost 8 bases, and 22 bases lay in between. The CDR3: CASSLMGYRSPEEAFF. The CDR3 DNA reads as TGTGCCAGCAGTTTGATGGGCTACCGCTCGCCGGAAGAAGCTTTCTTT.

The rearrangement joins TRBV7-8 to TRBJ2-2; 9 nucleotides match TRBD1. The CDR3 runs to 15 residues. The trim removed 5 bases at V and 3 bases at J, leaving 4 bases unmatched. The V gene's germline CDR1 is SGHVS and CDR2 FQNEAQ. The CDR3 spells CASSHRGLYTGELFF. As DNA, the CDR3 is TGTGCCAGCAGCCACAGGGGGCTTTACACCGGGGAGCTGTTTTTT.

This chain joins TRBV7-2 and TRBJ2-7, with D possibly being TRBD2 (6 bases). This CDR3 comprises 14 residues. V lost 4 bases and J lost 3, with 13 bases in between. Germline V lookup: CDR1 SGHTA, CDR2 FQGNSA. CDR3 in DNA: TGTGCCAGCAGCTCGGGACTCCTAAACTACGAGCAGTACGTC. Translation gives CASSSGLLNYEQYV.